This T cell receptor (beta chain) comes out of a study of cytomegalovirus exposure and HLA in healthy donors (dated by TCRdb to about 2017). With respect to the entire study: A later analysis indicated that the 90 to 150 validation repertoires were generated on the platform also employed for the roughly 730 repertoires of the first cohort. The study aimed to test whether signatures of past pathogen exposure could be identified by cataloging public T cell receptors. Along with the roughly 610-subject first cohort, a separate validation cohort of around 120 different subjects was used. The study combined high-throughput TCR immunosequencing, statistical association of individual TCRs with disease status, and machine learning to predict cytomegalovirus infection status. Study-wide findings and limitations: A later analysis found that TCRs clustered in the first cohort also tended to co-occur in the 130 or so validation repertoires, with approximately 93% of cluster scores above 0. According to the authors, the approach could potentially be generalized to other disease states and immunological phenotypes. The study gave a list of around 170 TCR beta chains associated with cytomegalovirus. A later analysis lacked HLA typing for the validation cohort, so it scored co-occurrence in that cohort across all 120 or so repertoires. In both the original and validation cohorts, the classifier was reported to diagnose cytomegalovirus status with high specificity and sensitivity. Most TCR sequences were seen in very few donors, while some public TCRs were found in many individuals. Three of the identified cytomegalovirus-associated TCR beta chains were confirmed in vitro to be specific for cytomegalovirus antigens.

Library generation was performed with the immunoSEQ multiplex PCR assay. From the authors' description of their analysis: A statistical classification framework was built to diagnose cytomegalovirus status from the catalog of TCR beta chain sequences. The table was pulled from immuneACCESS by TCRdb, which kept in-frame rearrangements only. Such tables lose some clones; where checked, under half of the loss comes from unresolved V genes, and the rest has no known cause. The D gene and trimming were derived from the DNA, and the V and J assignments and clone size from that table. A total of about 130,000 clones appear in this sample, approximately 90% of them only once. Under 8% of the sample belongs to the ten largest clones. The donors belonged to the validation cohort of under 150 subjects, which was separate from the approximately 700-subject first cohort. As regards this clone: Its antigen remains unidentified. Per-base qualities were not stored, and no clone one base away is much larger.

The CDR3 runs 14 amino acids, cysteine and phenylalanine included. The entry retains the CDR3 DNA only, 42 bases that are in frame from base 1. V is pruned by 2 bases and J by 4 bases, leaving 1 base of the junction without a gene match. In the germline V gene, CDR1 corresponds to MDHEN and CDR2 to SYDVKM. This clonotype was obtained from a woman in her thirties in good health and CMV-seropositive. Rearrangement joined TRBV28 to TRBJ2-1; 8 central nucleotides agree with TRBD2. Material: PBMCs. The DNA sequence reads TGTGCCAGCAGTTTACCTAGCGGGTACAATGAGCAGTTCTTC. Translation gives CASSLPSGYNEQFF.